This entry features one TCR beta chain sequence. Germline V gene lookup returns CDR1 SGDLS and CDR2 YYNGEE. V was trimmed by 2 bases and J by 0 bases, leaving 15 bases between them. This CDR3 region has 16 residues. The data belong to a study of blood T cell repertoires in COVID-19. Study summary: Samples of COVID-19 (acute and convalescent) were obtained from the United States, Italy and Spain. The cDNA or gDNA used as material had been derived from T cells, B-cell-depleted T cells, or PBMCs.

Authors' data handling: Estimated nucleated cell counts came from reference gene primer amplification. Assay used: immunoSEQ multiplex PCR; TCRdb lists only in-frame clones, some missing. V and J calls and clone size follow that table, whereas D and trimming were derived from the DNA. In the table there are 25,000 to 35,000 clones, approximately 90% of which are singletons. Sequenced input: peripheral blood. The genes are TRBV9 and TRBJ2-7, with a weak D call TRBD1 (5 bases). This sequence was found in a man aged 50-60 years with active COVID-19. CDR3 residues: CASSVPGQPYSYEQYF. CDR3 nucleotide sequence: TGTGCCAGCAGCGTCCCCGGACAACCCTACTCCTACGAGCAGTACTTC. Full variable domain (missing parts from reference TRBV9 and TRBJ2-7): DSGVTQTPKHLITATGQRVTLRCSPRSGDLSVYWYQQSLDQGLQFLIQYYNGEERAKGNILERFSAQQFPDLHSELNLSSLELGDSALYFCASSVPGQPYSYEQYFGPGTRLTVT.